Below, one TCR beta chain is given with its context. Participant reports of clinical history set cohort assignment. Before being deemed recovered, Cohort 3 donors had two negative PCRs, clearance, or symptom resolution. These data belong to a study of blood T cell repertoires in COVID-19. In the study's own analysis: Nucleated cell number was recorded as an estimate derived from reference gene primer amplification. The table came from immunoSEQ multiplex PCR; TCRdb's copy has only in-frame clones and leaves some out. V, J and clone size derive from that table, while D and trimming were established from the DNA sequence. The sample shows 150,000 to 200,000 clones, approximately 85% of them seen only once. Germline values: CDR1 SGHAT, CDR2 FQNNGV. The CDR3 loop spans 15 amino acids. The trim removed 4 bases at V and 4 bases at J, leaving 8 bases unmatched.

What was sequenced was PBMCs or T cells enriched from blood (not recorded which). The clonotype comes from a man in his forties who had recovered from COVID-19. J is TRBJ2-3 and V is TRBV11-2; 7 positions agree with TRBD2. CDR3 in DNA: TGTGCCAGCAGCTACCTGGCGGGAGTTGCAGATACGCAGTATTTT. This gives the protein CASSYLAGVADTQYF. The entire variable domain, with the rest obtained from reference TRBV11-2 and TRBJ2-3, is as follows: EAGVAQSPRYKIIEKRQSVAFWCNPISGHATLYWYQQILGQGPKLLIQFQNNGVVDDSQLPKDRFSAERLKGVDSTLKIQPAKLEDSAVYLCASSYLAGVADTQYFGPGTRLTVL.